The clone carrying this T cell receptor (beta chain) occurred once. Its antigen remains unknown. V gave up 5 bases and J gave up 5 bases, with 13 bases separating them. The CDR3 has 13 residues. The germline V gene has CDR1 MNHNY and CDR2 SVGAGI (reference sequence). Only Caucasian adults living in Nashville, Tennessee made up the donor group. The data were obtained in a study of shared clonotypes between healthy human individuals. The study's findings and limits: Generally, naive subsets came out with larger estimated richness than memory subsets.

The assay was immunoSEQ multiplex PCR, and TCRdb's table has in-frame clones only and misses some. The table records 2,100,000 or so clones, approximately 95% of them present only once. The V call is TRBV6-6, the J call TRBJ2-7, with D possibly matching TRBD1 (6 bases). Sample: naive CD4+ T cells sorted from blood. Subset meaning: CD45RA+ positively selected. The receptor was isolated from a man aged 18 to 35 in good health. The CDR3 reads CASSHLQGNEQYF. The CDR3 DNA is TGTGCCAGCAGTCACCTACAGGGAAACGAGCAGTACTTC.